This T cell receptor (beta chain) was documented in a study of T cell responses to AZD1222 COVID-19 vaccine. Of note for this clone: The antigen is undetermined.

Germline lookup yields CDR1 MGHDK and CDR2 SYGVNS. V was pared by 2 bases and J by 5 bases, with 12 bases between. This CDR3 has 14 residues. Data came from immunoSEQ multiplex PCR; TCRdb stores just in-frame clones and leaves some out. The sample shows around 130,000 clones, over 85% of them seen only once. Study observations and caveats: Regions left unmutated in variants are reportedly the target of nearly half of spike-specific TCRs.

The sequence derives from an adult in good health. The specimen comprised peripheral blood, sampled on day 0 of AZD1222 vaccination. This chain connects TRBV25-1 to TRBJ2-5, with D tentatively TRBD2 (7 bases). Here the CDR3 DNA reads TGTGCCAGCAGTGAACGGGGGGCGGGGGAGACCCAGTACTTC. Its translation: CASSERGAGETQYF. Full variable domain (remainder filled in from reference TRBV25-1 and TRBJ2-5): EADIYQTPRYLVIGTGKKITLECSQTMGHDKMYWYQQDPGMELHLIHYSYGVNSTEKGDLSSESTVSRIRTEHFPLTLESARPSHTSQYLCASSERGAGETQYFGPGTRLLVL.